These 13 T cell receptor beta chains came from one sample sequenced in a study of identical twins. TCRdb fed the 5' RACE reads into MiXCR, producing one record per CDR3 protein. The profile shows about 240,000 distinct CDR3 sequences, about 13% of them singletons. This sample was shared with a second study, whose subject was yellow fever vaccine responses in identical twins.

Sequencing was carried out using memory (CD45RO+) T cells sorted from blood. The receptors derive from a woman aged 18-29 years in good health.

The chain uses TRBV27 and TRBJ2-7; D ambiguous. V lost 5 bases to trimming and J lost 4 bases, with 15 bases between them. This CDR3 spans 14 amino acids. Germline V CDR1 and CDR2: MNHEY, SMNVEV (reference sequence). This chain's CDR3 is CASSALGLIYEQYF. CDR3 coding DNA: TGTGCCAGCAGTGCCCTCGGCCTCATTTACGAGCAGTACTTC.

CDR3 nucleotide sequence: TGTGCCAGCAGCTTACTAGGGACAGCGCAAGAGACCCAGTACTTC. Encoded protein: CASSLLGTAQETQYF. The chain links TRBV7-8 to TRBJ2-5; 7 positions match TRBD1. V shed 2 bases and J 2 bases; nucleotides not matched to a gene: 5. Germline CDR1 and CDR2: SGHVS and FQNEAQ. The CDR3 runs 15 residues.

The J gene is TRBJ2-1, the V gene TRBV7-2; 13 nucleotides line up with TRBD2. V was clipped by 6 bases and J by 10 bases; unmatched bases: 9. The CDR3 loop spans 15 amino acids. Germline V CDR1 and CDR2: SGHTA, FQGNSA. As DNA, the CDR3 is TGTGCCAGCAGAAGCGGACTAGCGGGGGCGGACGAGCAGTTCTTC. Translation gives CASRSGLAGADEQFF.

The chain joins TRBV4-2 to TRBJ2-3; 12 bases are shared with TRBD2. J gave up 4 bases and V 3 bases, and 5 bases lay outside the gene matches. The CDR3 covers 16 residues. The germline V gene has CDR1 LGHNA and CDR2 YNFKEQ. This CDR3 is CASSQPSGGAADTQYF. For the CDR3, the DNA is TGTGCCAGCAGCCAGCCTAGCGGGGGGGCCGCAGATACGCAGTATTTT.

The table lists this clonotype with a few counts. CDR3 sequence (DNA): TGCGCCAGCAGCTTGATGACCTTCAGCGAGACCCAGTACTTC. Protein: CASSLMTFSETQYF. The gene calls are TRBV5-1 and TRBJ2-5, with unresolved D. V lost 1 base to trimming and J lost 5 bases, with 12 bases between them. The length of the CDR3 is 14 residues. Germline-derived CDR1 and CDR2 are SGHRS and YFSETQ.

The CDR3 spells CASSQEVLAGFGANVLTF. The CDR3 nucleotides read TGCGCCAGCAGCCAAGAGGTACTAGCGGGATTTGGGGCCAACGTCCTGACTTTC. V is TRBV4-3 and J is TRBJ2-6, with TRBD2 identical over 10 bases. The germline V gene has CDR1 LGHNA and CDR2 YSLEER. The CDR3 is made up of 18 amino acids. Germline trimming cut 0 bases from V and 3 bases from J; bases unmatched to any gene: 5.

Ten or more counts support this clonotype. The V call is TRBV29-1, the J call TRBJ2-1; D possibly matches TRBD1 or TRBD2 (5 bases each). The CDR3 is 16 amino acids. Trimming cost V 0 bases and J 3 bases, with 15 bases left between them. Germline values: CDR1 SQVTM, CDR2 ANQGSEA. The CDR3 region is CSVEDRGGTNYNEQFF. CDR3 coding DNA: TGCAGCGTTGAAGATCGTGGGGGAACCAACTACAATGAGCAGTTCTTC.

The rearrangement uses TRBV28 and TRBJ2-7, with D perhaps TRBD2 (6 bases). The germline V gene has CDR1 MDHEN and CDR2 SYDVKM. Trimming removed 9 bases at V and 6 bases at J, with 18 bases between. CDR3 length equals 13 residues. DNA for the CDR3: TGTGCCAGTCGTGGGACTTCCCCCCCCGAGCAGTACTTC. Its protein is CASRGTSPPEQYF. The full variable domain, in which reference TRBV28 and TRBJ2-7 provide the parts outside the CDR3, is DVKVTQSSRYLVKRTGEKVFLECVQDMDHENMFWYRQDPGLGLRLIYFSYDVKMKEKGDIPEGYSVSREKKERFSLILESASTNQTSMYLCASRGTSPPEQYFGPGTRLTVT.

This clonotype was counted many times. The chain employs TRBV24-1 and TRBJ2-1, with 8 bases that match TRBD1. Germline lookup yields CDR1 KGHDR and CDR2 SFDVKD. The CDR3 spans 15 residues. Trimming removed 4 bases from V and 3 bases from J; junction bases left unmatched: 4. CDR3 sequence (DNA): TGTGCCACCAGTGACCCGGACAGGGACTACAATGAGCAGTTCTTC. It encodes CATSDPDRDYNEQFF.

This chain uses TRBV4-3 with TRBJ2-7, with a possible D match to TRBD1 (6 bases). V lost 1 base to trimming and J lost 3 bases, with 13 bases between them. The CDR3 has 15 amino acids. The germline CDR1 and CDR2 sequences are LGHNA and YSLEER. CDR3 sequence reads: CASSQVSQGNYEQYF. The CDR3 DNA reads TGCGCCAGCAGCCAAGTTAGCCAGGGGAACTACGAGCAGTACTTC.

This clonotype has more than one count but fewer than ten. The chain carries TRBV25-1 and TRBJ1-1; TRBD1 matches at 9 bases. After removal of 4 bases from V and 7 bases from J, the junction contained 1 base not matched to a gene. From germline, CDR1 is MGHDK and CDR2 SYGVNS. The CDR3 is 12 amino acids. The CDR3: CASSVGQGEAFF. In DNA, the CDR3 is TGTGCCAGCAGTGTGGGACAGGGTGAAGCTTTCTTT.

This clonotype was seen more than once but under ten times. CDR3 loop: CASSQDPQKETQYF. For the CDR3, the DNA is TGTGCCAGCAGCCAAGATCCCCAGAAAGAGACCCAGTACTTC. The chain combines TRBV4-2 with TRBJ2-5; no clear D gene. The CDR3 consists of 14 residues. In germline, CDR1 is LGHNA, CDR2 YNFKEQ. V lost 0 bases to trimming and J lost 3 bases, with 8 bases between them.

The V call is TRBV11-1, the J call TRBJ2-7; a weak D match, TRBD2 (5 bases). CDR1 SGHAT and CDR2 FQDESV come from the germline V gene (reference sequence). This CDR3 comprises 15 residues. Trimming shortened V by 2 bases and J by 0 bases, and 11 bases separated the two germline ends. For the CDR3, the DNA is TGTGCCAGCAGCTTATCTACGGGGAACTCCTACGAGCAGTACTTC. It codes for CASSLSTGNSYEQYF.